Shown below are 29 T cell receptor beta chains from a single sample sequenced in a study of blood T cells in healthy people across ages. A sample-barcoded 5' primer and a J-beta primer mix were used in a second PCR of roughly 7 to 12 cycles. A single record per CDR3 protein comes from TCRdb applying MiXCR to the 5' RACE reads. The sample contains hundreds of thousands of distinct CDR3 sequences, 20% to 25% of which appear only once. These same records also appear under a second study, on T cells of mothers and their children.

Material: blood. The receptors originated from a boy under 18 in good health.

The chain is built from TRBV6-1 and TRBJ2-5; no clear D gene. Matching the DNA end better, TRBJ2-7 makes the J call doubtful. The CDR3 runs 13 residues. From germline, CDR1 is MNHNS and CDR2 SASEGT. CDR3 residues: CASSDRFSYEQYF. The CDR3 DNA reads as TGTGCCAGCAGTGATCGGTTCTCCTACGAGCAGTACTTC.

The chain recombines TRBV7-9 with TRBJ1-4; D unresolved. The CDR3 is 13 residues long. The V end was cut by 8 bases, the J end by 0 bases, with 7 bases between. Germline V gene lookup returns CDR1 SEHNR and CDR2 FQNEAQ (reference sequence). CDR3: CASEMTTNEKLFF. As DNA, the CDR3 is TGTGCCAGCGAGATGACAACTAATGAAAAACTGTTTTTT.

This clonotype was picked up a small number of times. The CDR3 region has the DNA TGTGCCAGCAGTGAACATAGAGAGACCCAGTACTTC. This encodes CASSEHRETQYF. The chain carries TRBV6-1 and TRBJ2-1; D is uncertain. The DNA end is more similar to TRBJ2-5, so the J call may be wrong. The CDR3 totals 12 residues. Germline assignment: CDR1 MNHNS and CDR2 SASEGT.

The J gene is TRBJ2-7, the V gene TRBV6-2 or TRBV6-3, with D perhaps being TRBD1 or TRBD2 (5 bases each). Matching the DNA end better, TRBJ2-1 makes the J call doubtful. This CDR3 spans 14 amino acids. In germline, CDR1 is MNHEY, CDR2 SVGEGT. The CDR3 spells CASSWGFSYNEQFF. In DNA, the CDR3 is TGTGCCAGCAGTTGGGGGTTTTCCTACAATGAGCAGTTCTTC.

The V call is TRBV29-1, the J call TRBJ2-5; a possible D gene is TRBD1 (5 bases). The DNA matches TRBJ2-7 better at its end, which makes the J call doubtful. Germline lookup yields CDR1 SQVTM and CDR2 ANQGSEA. The CDR3 extends over 12 amino acids. The chain's CDR3 is CSVVGQGNEQYF. Here the CDR3 DNA reads TGCAGCGTTGTGGGGCAGGGAAACGAGCAGTACTTC.

This clonotype was detected a few times. The genes are TRBV20-1 and TRBJ2-5; possible D gene TRBD2, 5 bases. The germline V gene has CDR1 DFQATT and CDR2 SNEGSKA (reference sequence). Trimming removed 4 bases from V and 2 bases from J, with 14 bases in between. The CDR3 length is 14 residues. CDR3 coding DNA: TGCAGTGCTAACGTCGAGAGGGATCAAGAGACCCAGTACTTC. Translating it yields CSANVERDQETQYF.

This clonotype was counted a single time. The rearrangement uses TRBV12-3 or TRBV12-4 and TRBJ1-2; D remains ambiguous. The V end was cut by 6 bases, the J end by 8 bases, with 19 bases between. This CDR3 has 14 amino acids. The DNA for the CDR3 is TGTGCCAGCAGCCCCTCAGGTCCCGCCTGGGGCTACACCTTC. This translates into CASSPSGPAWGYTF.

This clonotype was recorded at least ten times. The chain joins TRBV6-1 to TRBJ2-5, with D maybe TRBD2 (6 bases). Germline lookup yields CDR1 MNHNS and CDR2 SASEGT. The V end lost 4 bases, the J end lost 2 bases, and 14 bases lay between the germline ends. The CDR3 runs 15 residues. Here the CDR3 DNA reads TGTGCCAGCAGTGTTCGGCTAGCGATTCAAGAGACCCAGTACTTC. Protein product: CASSVRLAIQETQYF.

This clonotype was detected once. The gene calls are TRBV28 and TRBJ2-1, with D hard to call. The CDR3 is 13 amino acids. V lost 7 bases, J lost 5 bases, and 12 bases lay in between. Per the germline V gene, CDR1 is MDHEN and CDR2 is SYDVKM. In DNA form, the CDR3 reads TGTGCCAGCACCCAGGACGTAAACAATGAGCAGTTCTTC. This sequence encodes CASTQDVNNEQFF.

The chain joins TRBV7-9 to TRBJ2-5, with 11 bases identical to TRBD1. The J call is doubtful: the DNA matches TRBJ2-1 better. In germline, CDR1 is SEHNR, CDR2 FQNEAQ (reference sequence). The CDR3 has 14 residues. The CDR3 DNA sequence: TGTGCCAGCAGCTTCCGGGACAGGGGGAATGAGCAGTTCTTC. It encodes CASSFRDRGNEQFF.

V is TRBV5-5 and J is TRBJ2-3; D call uncertain. The ends were cut back, 3 bases at V and 0 bases at J, with 5 bases in the middle. There are 13 residues in the CDR3. Germline V gene sequence: CDR1 SGHKS, CDR2 YYEKEE (reference sequence). The CDR3, as DNA: TGTGCCAGCAGCTACTTTAGCACAGATACGCAGTATTTT. Protein: CASSYFSTDTQYF.

The chain is built from TRBV20-1 and TRBJ2-5; a possible D gene is TRBD2 (6 bases). The germline V gene has CDR1 DFQATT and CDR2 SNEGSKA (reference sequence). V was pared by 5 bases and J by 2 bases, with 18 bases between. The CDR3 loop spans 15 amino acids. This CDR3 is CSAEKVAGYQETQYF. CDR3 DNA sequence: TGCAGTGCTGAGAAGGTGGCGGGATATCAAGAGACCCAGTACTTC.

This clonotype has a handful of counts. The chain combines TRBV7-9 with TRBJ2-1, with 8 bases identical to TRBD1. The CDR3 consists of 13 residues. From germline, CDR1 is SEHNR and CDR2 FQNEAQ (reference sequence). After removal of 5 bases from V and 8 bases from J, the junction contained 5 bases not matched to a gene. The CDR3 region has the DNA TGTGCCAGCAGCCCCAGGGGGCGCGATGAGCAGTTCTTC. It translates to CASSPRGRDEQFF.

A few counts support this clonotype. The chain links TRBV29-1 to TRBJ2-3; 9 bases fit TRBD2. Germline CDR1 is SQVTM and CDR2 is ANQGSEA. The junction had 5 bases not matched to a gene; V was cut back by 3 bases and J by 4 bases. CDR3 size: 14 residues. The CDR3 coding sequence is TGCAGCGTTGACCCTAGCGGGGTGGCAGATACGCAGTATTTT. It translates to CSVDPSGVADTQYF.

This clonotype was seen a few times. The chain recombines TRBV4-3 with TRBJ1-2; 8 bases fit TRBD1. V was pared by 1 base and J by 7 bases, with 8 bases of the junction left unmatched. The CDR3 length is 15 residues. CDR1 is LGHNA and CDR2 is YSLEER in the germline V gene. The CDR3 reads CASSQGAGGAGGYTF. The CDR3 DNA is TGCGCCAGCAGCCAAGGGGCAGGGGGCGCAGGTGGCTACACCTTC.

The chain employs TRBV20-1 and TRBJ2-1; 7 nucleotides line up with TRBD2. Trimming removed 7 bases from V and 7 bases from J; junction bases left unmatched: 22. The CDR3 spans 17 residues. The V gene's germline CDR1 is DFQATT and CDR2 SNEGSKA (reference sequence). CDR3 in amino acids: CSGRSHLADPMKNEQFF. CDR3 DNA sequence: TGCAGTGGCAGGAGTCACCTAGCGGACCCTATGAAGAATGAGCAGTTCTTC.

The rearrangement links TRBV6-6 to TRBJ2-5; 10 positions match TRBD2. The closer fit of TRBJ2-7 to the DNA end suggests the J call may be wrong. The CDR3 extends over 15 amino acids. Germline V lookup: CDR1 MNHNY, CDR2 SVGAGI (reference sequence). For the CDR3, the DNA is TGTGCCAGCAGCCTAGAAGCGGGGGGGAATTACGAGCAGTACTTC. Protein product: CASSLEAGGNYEQYF.

The V and J genes are TRBV12-3 or TRBV12-4 and TRBJ2-1, with 9 positions matching TRBD1. Unmatched junction bases numbered 11, after V lost 3 bases and J lost 8 bases. This CDR3 region has 16 residues. CDR3 region: CASSFLVRTGEDEQFF. The CDR3 nucleotides read TGTGCCAGCAGTTTTTTGGTGCGGACAGGGGAAGATGAGCAGTTCTTC.

The chain uses TRBV5-1 and TRBJ2-1, with D perhaps assigned TRBD1 or TRBD2 (5 bases each). The J call may be incorrect, as the DNA end agrees better with TRBJ2-7. The CDR3 sequence is 15 residues long. Germline V gives CDR1 SGHRS, CDR2 YFSETQ. Written as DNA, the CDR3 is TGCGCCACCTCGCCATTCGGGACGCTTCTTTACGAGCAGTACTTC. Translated: CATSPFGTLLYEQYF.

V and J are TRBV27 and TRBJ2-1, with TRBD2 matching over 8 bases. In germline, CDR1 is MNHEY, CDR2 SMNVEV (reference sequence). V trimming: 5 bases; J trimming: 9 bases; junction bases outside the gene matches: 15. This CDR3 is 16 amino acids long. CDR3 residues: CASSRISGNYVPEQFF. CDR3 DNA sequence: TGTGCCAGCAGTCGTATTAGCGGGAACTACGTCCCTGAGCAGTTCTTC.

The chain recombines TRBV2 with TRBJ2-6; D is unclear. Germline values: CDR1 SNHLY, CDR2 FYNNEI. The CDR3 has 18 amino acids. Trimming pared 4 bases from V and 0 bases from J, leaving 16 bases between. The CDR3 here is CASSVDNHWASGANVLTF. CDR3 in DNA: TGTGCCAGCAGTGTTGACAACCACTGGGCCTCTGGGGCCAACGTCCTGACTTTC.

The chain recombines TRBV19 with TRBJ2-2; D is possibly TRBD2 (5 bases). The CDR3 is 15 residues long. CDR1 and CDR2 from the germline V gene are LNHDA and SQIVND (reference sequence). Between the trimmed V and J ends, which lost 3 bases and 2 bases, there was a span of 10 bases. This CDR3 reads CASSIERSNTGELFF. The CDR3 DNA reads as TGTGCCAGTAGTATTGAGCGGTCAAACACCGGGGAGCTGTTTTTT.

The V gene is TRBV11-1, the J gene TRBJ1-2, with 8 bases fitting TRBD1. Trimming cost V 4 bases and J 0 bases; bases outside gene matches: 7. Looked up from germline, CDR1 is SGHAT and CDR2 is FQDESV (reference sequence). This CDR3 has 16 residues. CDR3 nucleotide sequence: TGTGCCAGCAGCTCTTGGACAGGGAGAACTAACTATGGCTACACCTTC. The encoded protein is CASSSWTGRTNYGYTF.

This clonotype was detected only a few times. V gene TRBV6-1 combines with J gene TRBJ1-2; 10 positions match TRBD1. This CDR3 has 17 residues. Germline trimming cut 0 bases from V and 3 bases from J; bases unmatched to any gene: 7. Germline V CDR1 and CDR2: MNHNS, SASEGT. The CDR3 nucleotides are TGTGCCAGCAGTGAAGCGCTTGGGACAGGGGCCTACTATGGCTACACCTTC. This gives the protein CASSEALGTGAYYGYTF.

In this sample, this clonotype turned up a few times. CDR3 in DNA: TGCAGTGCTAGAGATATCGTCAGGGGCCACGAGCAGTACTTC. This translates into CSARDIVRGHEQYF. The chain has TRBV20-1 and TRBJ2-7; tentatively, D is TRBD1 (6 bases). Germline CDR1 reads DFQATT; CDR2 reads SNEGSKA (reference sequence). This CDR3 has 14 residues. V lost 0 bases to trimming and J lost 5 bases, with 14 bases between them.

A note on this clonotype: Without the conserved terminal phenylalanine or tryptophan, this CDR3 likely stems from a read error. This chain's CDR3 is CASSSRTGQDGYTI. As DNA, the CDR3 is TGTGCCAGCAGCTCCAGGACAGGGCAGGACGGCTACACCATC. The rearrangement uses TRBV13 and TRBJ1-2, with 8 bases that match TRBD1. With V trimmed by 4 bases and J by 8 bases, 9 bases remained unmatched. CDR1 and CDR2 (germline): PRHDT, FYEKMQ (reference sequence). This CDR3 has 14 residues.

The V call is TRBV5-1, the J call TRBJ2-5; TRBD1 matches at 9 bases. The J call is doubtful: the DNA matches TRBJ2-1 better. The germline V gene encodes CDR1 SGHRS and CDR2 YFSETQ. The CDR3 has 16 residues. Here the CDR3 DNA reads TGCGCCAGCAGCCCGACAGGGGGTCCTCTCGGTAGTGAGCAGTTCTTC. Translated: CASSPTGGPLGSEQFF.

As DNA, the CDR3 is TGCAGCGTCCCGACTAGCGGGAGGTTCCAAGAGACCCAGTACTTC. The encoded protein is CSVPTSGRFQETQYF. V and J are TRBV29-1 and TRBJ2-5; 13 bases agree with TRBD2. CDR1 SQVTM and CDR2 ANQGSEA come from the germline V gene. The junction had 5 bases not matched to a gene; V was cut back by 6 bases and J by 1 base. The length of the CDR3 is 15 residues.

The chain couples TRBV7-2 to TRBJ2-5; D unresolved. This CDR3 region has 13 residues. Germline assignment: CDR1 SGHTA and CDR2 FQGNSA. V was pared by 6 bases and J by 2 bases, with 10 bases between. The CDR3 here is CASRPPAQETQYF. The CDR3 DNA reads as TGTGCCAGCAGGCCCCCTGCGCAAGAGACCCAGTACTTC. The whole variable domain, filled in from reference TRBV7-2 and TRBJ2-5, reads GAGVSQSPSNKVTEKGKDVELRCDPISGHTALYWYRQSLGQGLEFLIYFQGNSAPDKSGLPSDRFSAERTGGSVSTLTIQRTQQEDSAVYLCASRPPAQETQYFGPGTRLLVL.